The TCR beta chain described here comes from a study of cytomegalovirus exposure and HLA in healthy donors. Study results and limitations: In an earlier analysis, productive rearrangement rates for most beta V segments clustered near 87% or 30%.

Concerning this clone itself: Its antigen remains unknown. The sample has other DNA sequences that encode this CDR3 too.

PCR amplification relied on 60 Vbeta primers (plus 13 Jbeta primers). Libraries were prepared by immunoSEQ multiplex PCR; TCRdb keeps only in-frame clonotypes and omits some of them. The sample records roughly 100,000 clones, more than 65% being singletons. This CDR3 contains 14 residues. Germline V gene data show CDR1 as SGHRS and CDR2 as YFSETQ. The V and J ends lost 5 bases and 5 bases, in that order; junction bases with no gene match: 8. Specimen: PBMCs. This sequence was found in a man aged 25-40 years in good health and CMV-seronegative. The J gene is TRBJ2-5, the V gene TRBV5-1, with TRBD1 matching over 8 bases. In nucleotides, the CDR3 is TGCGCCAGCAGTCTAGGACAGGGAGGTGAGACCCAGTACTTC. Its protein product is CASSLGQGGETQYF.